This T cell receptor (beta chain) was identified in a study of blood T cell repertoires in COVID-19. Germline V gene data show CDR1 as SGDLS and CDR2 as YYNGEE. There are 15 residues in the CDR3. V dropped 0 bases and J dropped 4; count of bases not matched to a gene: 3. Assay used: immunoSEQ multiplex PCR; TCRdb lists only in-frame clones, some missing. The sample has approximately 300,000 clones, more than 75% seen once; the top ten hold more than 3%. This TCR was sampled from a woman in her fifties or sixties with active or convalescent COVID-19. The chain uses TRBV9 and TRBJ2-1, with TRBD2 matching 8 bases. Input material: peripheral blood. The CDR3 sequence: CASSVGGGNYNEQFF. The CDR3 DNA reads as TGTGCCAGCAGCGTAGGCGGGGGGAATTACAATGAGCAGTTCTTC.